This section outlines one T cell receptor (beta chain) sequence together with its context. The specificity of this receptor is unknown. No qualities accompany the bases; no much larger clone lies one base away. TCRbeta CDR3 regions were amplified from genomic DNA by means of the immunoSEQ Assay, a bias-controlled multiplex PCR. The authors processed their data as follows. Within the assay, amplification of reference gene primers was used to estimate how many nucleated cells each sample contained. To quantify the absolute abundance of each unique TCRbeta CDR3 rearrangement, sequence reads were collapsed and filtered. For each sample, productive Simpson clonality was calculated as the square root of Simpson's diversity index across productive rearrangements. What TCRdb holds here is the immuneACCESS table cut down to in-frame rearrangements. Part of the clones is not present; checked against another copy, under half of the missing clones reflect an unresolved V gene, and the others are unexplained. V and J calls plus clone size are reproduced from that table; the DNA served to infer D and trimming. Counted in this sample were about 130,000 clones; roughly 90% of them appeared once. The top ten clones comprise about 1.2% of the sample.

This entry belongs to a study of blood T cell repertoires in COVID-19 (dated by TCRdb to the early 2020s). Study-level background: Samples covering the acute and convalescent phases of COVID-19 were provided by collaborators in the United States, Italy and Spain. A freely available public database, intended as a resource for researchers studying the immune response to SARS-CoV-2, is where the repertoires were released. The dataset comprised deeply sampled blood TCRbeta repertoires from subjects exposed to, actively infected with, or recovered from COVID-19. The material from the prospective study consisted of cDNA or gDNA derived from T cells, B-cell-depleted T cells, or PBMCs. Samples came from the ongoing ImmuneRACE study (first 160 participants) plus 1,254 subjects from 6 global collaborators. A de-identified subject ID, COVID-19 status, age in years and sex were almost always included in the sample metadata. HLA class I and class II types, where available, came from metadata supplied by the sample provider rather than from assay-based typing.

Whole blood was collected in K2EDTA tubes by collaborating institutions according to the institutions' own protocols. For TCRbeta analysis, collaborators shipped samples in one of three forms: frozen whole blood, isolated PBMCs, or DNA extracted from either of those sample types. General study outcomes and caveats: How much clinical and demographic metadata was included differed by source and by participant, and the metadata was provided uncurated.

CDR1 and CDR2 (WNHNN, SYGVQD) derive from the germline V gene (reference sequence). The CDR3 measures 13 amino acids from cysteine to phenylalanine. Kept here is only the CDR3 DNA, which spans 39 bases and is read in frame from base 1. For this chain, trimming is 9 bases at the V end and 1 base at the J end, and the number of junction bases without a gene match is 3. The sequenced sample consisted of peripheral blood. Rearrangement joined TRBV10-1 to TRBJ1-5; TRBD1 fits 7 bases in the junction. This TCR was sampled from an elderly woman with acute or convalescent COVID-19. In nucleotides, the sequence is TGCGCCAGTTTGACAGGGAGCAATCAGCCCCAGCATTTT. It specifies CASLTGSNQPQHF.